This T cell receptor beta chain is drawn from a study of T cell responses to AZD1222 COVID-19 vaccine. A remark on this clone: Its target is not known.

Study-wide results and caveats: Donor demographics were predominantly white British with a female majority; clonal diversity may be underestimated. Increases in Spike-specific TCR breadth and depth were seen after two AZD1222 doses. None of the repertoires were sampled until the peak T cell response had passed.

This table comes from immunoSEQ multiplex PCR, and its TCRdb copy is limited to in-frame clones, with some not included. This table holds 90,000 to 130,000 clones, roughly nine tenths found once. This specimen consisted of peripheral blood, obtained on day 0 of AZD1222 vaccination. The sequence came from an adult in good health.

The CDR3 is CAWSVLREKLFF. The CDR3 DNA reads TGTGCCTGGAGTGTACTACGTGAAAAACTGTTTTTT. The V call is TRBV30, the J call TRBJ1-4, with unresolved D. V gave up 0 bases and J gave up 7 bases, with 6 bases separating them. The germline V gene encodes CDR1 GTSNPN and CDR2 SVGIG (reference sequence). This CDR3 has 12 residues.